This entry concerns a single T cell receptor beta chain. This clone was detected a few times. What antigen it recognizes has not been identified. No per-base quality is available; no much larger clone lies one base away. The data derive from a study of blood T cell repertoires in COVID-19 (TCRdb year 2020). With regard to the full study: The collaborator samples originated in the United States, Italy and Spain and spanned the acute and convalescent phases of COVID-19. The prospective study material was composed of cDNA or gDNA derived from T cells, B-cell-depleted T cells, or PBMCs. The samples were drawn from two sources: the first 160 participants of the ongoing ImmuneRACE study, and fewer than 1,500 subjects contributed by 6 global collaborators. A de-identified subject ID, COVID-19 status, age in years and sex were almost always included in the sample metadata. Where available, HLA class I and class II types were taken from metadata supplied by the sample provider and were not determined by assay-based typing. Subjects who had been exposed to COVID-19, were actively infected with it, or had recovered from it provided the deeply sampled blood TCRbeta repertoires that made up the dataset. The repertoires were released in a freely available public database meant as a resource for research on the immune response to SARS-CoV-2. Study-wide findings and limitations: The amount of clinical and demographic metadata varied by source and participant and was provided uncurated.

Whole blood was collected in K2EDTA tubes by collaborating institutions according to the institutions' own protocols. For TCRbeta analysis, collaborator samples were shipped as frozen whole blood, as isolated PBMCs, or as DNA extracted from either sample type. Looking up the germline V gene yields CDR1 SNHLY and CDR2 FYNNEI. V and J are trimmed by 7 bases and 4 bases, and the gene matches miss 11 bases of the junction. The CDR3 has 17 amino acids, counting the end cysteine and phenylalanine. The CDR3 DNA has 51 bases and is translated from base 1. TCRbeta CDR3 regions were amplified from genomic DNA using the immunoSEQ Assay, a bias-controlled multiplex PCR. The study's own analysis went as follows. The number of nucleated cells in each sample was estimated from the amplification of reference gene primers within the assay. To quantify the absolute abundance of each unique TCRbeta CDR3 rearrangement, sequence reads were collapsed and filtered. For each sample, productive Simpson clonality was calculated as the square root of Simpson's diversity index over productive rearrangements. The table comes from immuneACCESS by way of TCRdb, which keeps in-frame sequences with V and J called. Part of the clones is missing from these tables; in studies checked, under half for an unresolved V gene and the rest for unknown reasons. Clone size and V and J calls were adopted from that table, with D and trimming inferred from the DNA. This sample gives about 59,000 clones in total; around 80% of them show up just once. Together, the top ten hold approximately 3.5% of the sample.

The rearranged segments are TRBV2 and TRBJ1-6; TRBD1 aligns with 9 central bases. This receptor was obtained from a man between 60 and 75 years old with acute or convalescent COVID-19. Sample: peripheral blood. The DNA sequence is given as TGTGCCAGCACGGCCCTCGGGGACAGGGCTTATAATTCACCCCTCCACTTT. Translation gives CASTALGDRAYNSPLHF.